The 19 T cell receptor beta chains below all came from one sample that was sequenced in a study of blood T cell repertoires in COVID-19. Profiled with immunoSEQ multiplex PCR; TCRdb holds only in-frame clones, not every one. The sample carries 68,000 or so clones, 80% to 90% recorded once. Sequencing input: peripheral blood. These receptors were collected from a man aged 45-65 years with acute or convalescent COVID-19.

V is TRBV19 and J is TRBJ2-1; D may be TRBD1 (6 bases). The CDR3 length is 14 residues. Germline V gene sequence: CDR1 LNHDA, CDR2 SQIVND (reference sequence). The germline V and J ends were trimmed by 5 bases and 11 bases, with 19 bases remaining between them. The CDR3 protein is CASSQKIQGSQQFF. CDR3 bases: TGTGCCAGTAGTCAAAAGATACAGGGAAGTCAGCAGTTCTTC. The full variable domain, its missing parts supplied by reference TRBV19 and TRBJ2-1, is DGGITQSPKYLFRKEGQNVTLSCEQNLNHDAMYWYRQDPGQGLRLIYYSQIVNDFQKGDIAEGYSVSREKKESFPLTVTSAQKNPTAFYLCASSQKIQGSQQFFGPGTRLTVL.

The chain is built from TRBV4-2 and TRBJ2-3; TRBD2 matches 13 bases. V shed 4 bases and J 4 bases; nucleotides not matched to a gene: 14. CDR1 is LGHNA and CDR2 is YNFKEQ in the germline V gene. The CDR3 loop spans 19 amino acids. The CDR3 DNA sequence: TGTGCCAGCAGCCCCGAAGAGGGGGGGACTAGCGGGATGGCAGATACGCAGTATTTT. It yields the protein CASSPEEGGTSGMADTQYF.

This clone was counted once. The rearrangement links TRBV29-1 to TRBJ2-5, with TRBD1 identical over 8 bases. CDR1 is SQVTM and CDR2 is ANQGSEA in the germline V gene. CDR3 length: 15 amino acids. J lost 2 bases, V lost 4 bases, and 9 bases had no gene match. The CDR3 nucleotides are TGCAGCGTTGGATCGACAGGGGTCGAACAAGAGACCCAGTACTTC. This gives the protein CSVGSTGVEQETQYF.

V gene TRBV30 combines with J gene TRBJ1-4, with D possibly being TRBD1 (6 bases). V was pared by 3 bases and J by 8 bases, with 13 bases between. Germline CDR1 and CDR2: GTSNPN and SVGIG (reference sequence). The CDR3 has 13 residues. CDR3 DNA sequence: TGTGCCTGGAGCAGGGGCTTTGGCGAAAAACTGTTTTTT. It yields the protein CAWSRGFGEKLFF.

This clone showed up just a few times. The J gene is TRBJ2-5, the V gene TRBV5-1, with TRBD2 as a possible D gene (5 bases). The V gene's germline CDR1 is SGHRS and CDR2 YFSETQ. The CDR3 loop spans 15 amino acids. V was cut by 0 bases and J by 5 bases, with 14 bases left in between. The CDR3 sequence is CASSLGLLGSETQYF. CDR3 nucleotide sequence: TGCGCCAGCAGCTTGGGGTTACTAGGATCGGAGACCCAGTACTTC.

J is TRBJ2-4 and V is TRBV7-9, with 9 bases fitting TRBD1. Trimming at V came to 2 bases and at J to 2 bases, leaving 10 bases not matched to a gene. The length of the CDR3 is 18 residues. Germline lookup yields CDR1 SEHNR and CDR2 FQNEAQ (reference sequence). CDR3 residues: CASSLRDGQGLTKNIQYF. CDR3 bases: TGTGCCAGCAGCTTAAGGGATGGACAGGGGTTGACCAAAAACATTCAGTACTTC. Full variable domain (remainder filled in from reference TRBV7-9 and TRBJ2-4): DTGVSQNPRHKITKRGQNVTFRCDPISEHNRLYWYRQTLGQGPEFLTYFQNEAQLEKSRLLSDRFSAERPKGSFSTLEIQRTEQGDSAMYLCASSLRDGQGLTKNIQYFGAGTRLSVL.

The chain combines TRBV23-1 with TRBJ2-7, with 11 bases fitting TRBD2. TRBV23-1 has ORF status, its function being uncertain. This CDR3 is 17 amino acids long. V shed 4 bases, J shed 4 bases, and the junction held 12 bases outside the gene matches. CDR3 nucleotides: TGCGCCAGCAGTCCCTTATTGACTAGCGGGACACGGTACGAGCAGTACGTC. Amino acids: CASSPLLTSGTRYEQYV.

V gene TRBV6-2 or TRBV6-3 combines with J gene TRBJ2-2; tentatively, D is TRBD2 (6 bases). Germline assignment: CDR1 MNHEY and CDR2 SVGEGT. The CDR3 has 14 amino acids. Trimming removed 2 bases at V and 6 bases at J, with 10 bases between. The CDR3 region is CASSYVAAPGELFF. The CDR3 DNA sequence: TGTGCCAGCAGTTACGTAGCGGCCCCCGGGGAGCTGTTTTTT.

The chain has TRBV5-4 and TRBJ2-7, with 10 bases aligning to TRBD2. Germline assignment: CDR1 SGHNT and CDR2 YYREEE (reference sequence). This CDR3 is built from 15 residues. V was pared by 0 bases and J by 7 bases, with 7 bases of the junction left unmatched. The CDR3 nucleotides read TGTGCCAGCAGCTTGGCCGGAGCGGGAGGGCAAGAGCAGTACTTC. The encoded protein is CASSLAGAGGQEQYF.

The rearrangement uses TRBV7-7 and TRBJ2-5, with 7 bases aligning to TRBD1. CDR1 SSHAT and CDR2 FNYEAQ come from the germline V gene (reference sequence). The CDR3 spans 15 residues. Trimming removed 0 bases from V and 5 bases from J; junction bases left unmatched: 6. CDR3 sequence: CASSLALGGQETQYF. For the CDR3, the DNA is TGTGCCAGCAGCTTAGCGTTAGGGGGCCAGGAGACCCAGTACTTC.

The CDR3 is CASSPPTEQSPLHF. The CDR3 DNA reads as TGCGCCAGCAGCCCTCCGACAGAACAATCACCCCTCCACTTT. The chain uses TRBV4-1 and TRBJ1-6; D perhaps matches TRBD1 (5 bases). CDR1 and CDR2 from the germline V gene are MGHRA and YSYEKL. V was pared by 4 bases and J by 10 bases, with 14 bases between. The CDR3 sequence is 14 residues long.

This clone is a singleton in its sample. The chain has TRBV5-6 and TRBJ2-1, with D perhaps TRBD2 (6 bases). Looked up from germline, CDR1 is SGHDT and CDR2 is YYEEEE. The CDR3 runs to 12 residues. V dropped 4 bases and J dropped 13 bases, with 15 bases sitting between them. CDR3 coding DNA: TGTGCCAGCAGCGCTTCCGGGACTTCTCAGTTCTTC. This sequence encodes CASSASGTSQFF.

The chain couples TRBV24-1 to TRBJ1-3; possible D gene TRBD1, 5 bases. Germline loops: CDR1 KGHDR, CDR2 SFDVKD. V was pared by 2 bases and J by 1 base, with 14 bases between. This CDR3 has 17 residues. The CDR3, as DNA: TGTGCCACCAGTGATTCTGGCAGGGCGGAATCTGGAAACACCATATATTTT. Translating it yields CATSDSGRAESGNTIYF.

CDR3 sequence reads: CASGLNSSSYEQYV. For the CDR3, the DNA is TGTGCTAGTGGTCTTAACTCAAGCTCCTACGAGCAGTACGTC. The chain links TRBV12-5 to TRBJ2-7; the D is unclear. The CDR3 is made up of 14 amino acids. The V end lost 5 bases, the J end lost 0 bases, and 11 bases lay between the germline ends. CDR1 and CDR2 (germline): LGHNT, FRNRAP.

The table lists this clone with a count of one. The chain uses TRBV30 and TRBJ1-5; D remains ambiguous. The germline V gene encodes CDR1 GTSNPN and CDR2 SVGIG (reference sequence). The CDR3 has 14 residues. Trimming pared 1 base from V and 5 bases from J, leaving 12 bases between. Written as DNA, the CDR3 is TGTGCCTGGAGTGATTACGCAGGCGATCAGCCCCAGCATTTT. Protein: CAWSDYAGDQPQHF.

The sample holds one count of this clone. The rearrangement joins TRBV7-2 to TRBJ2-7; a weak D match, TRBD1 (5 bases). This CDR3 has 15 amino acids. Per the germline V gene, CDR1 is SGHTA and CDR2 is FQGNSA. V was cut by 0 bases and J by 0 bases, with 9 bases left in between. The CDR3 DNA follows: TGTGCCAGCAGCTTAGCCGACAGCAACTCCTACGAGCAGTACGTC. Protein sequence: CASSLADSNSYEQYV.

The chain recombines TRBV6-2 or TRBV6-3 with TRBJ2-7; the match to TRBD2 covers 14 bases. The germline V gene encodes CDR1 MNHEY and CDR2 SVGEGT. This CDR3 is built from 16 residues. Germline trimming cut 6 bases from V and 3 bases from J; bases unmatched to any gene: 7. CDR3: CASSSQTSGRGYEQYV. The CDR3 region has the DNA TGTGCCAGCAGCTCCCAGACTAGCGGGAGGGGCTACGAGCAGTACGTC.

The rearrangement uses TRBV23-1 and TRBJ2-1; TRBD2 agrees at 14 bases. TRBV23-1 is assigned to the ORF class and has an uncertain function. This CDR3 spans 19 amino acids. The junction had 13 bases not matched to a gene; V was cut back by 3 bases and J by 6 bases. As DNA, the CDR3 is TGCGCCAGCAGTCACCACAGTAATCGGACTAGCGGGAGGACCAATGAGCAGTTCTTC. Residues: CASSHHSNRTSGRTNEQFF.

The chain links TRBV7-9 to TRBJ1-3, with 7 bases matching TRBD1. This CDR3 is 15 amino acids long. Germline V gene data show CDR1 as SEHNR and CDR2 as FQNEAQ (reference sequence). The ends lost 4 bases at V and 3 bases at J; junction bases unmatched: 6. The CDR3 region is CASSSAGTVGNTIYF. CDR3 DNA: TGTGCCAGCAGCTCCGCCGGGACAGTTGGAAACACCATATATTTT.